The next 27 T cell receptor beta chains were all read from a single sample in a study of CD8+ T cells in alopecia areata. Sequencing relied on a cDNA template that was reverse transcribed from extracted RNA. The method was immunoSEQ multiplex PCR; TCRdb's version includes in-frame clones alone and lacks a portion of them. The sample carries nearly 200,000 clones, 58% recorded once. Treatment noted: oral pan-JAK inhibitor, 5-10 mg twice daily. The sample was CD4+ T cells sorted from blood, taken at week 24, from a patient treated with tofacitinib. The receptors come from a human donor with alopecia areata.

CDR3 nucleotides: TGCGCCAGCAGCTGGACAGGAGCGAACACCGGGGAGCTGTTTTTT. It translates to CASSWTGANTGELFF. V and J are TRBV5-1 and TRBJ2-2, with 7 bases aligning to TRBD1. Germline values: CDR1 SGHRS, CDR2 YFSETQ. Trimming took 3 bases from V and 0 from J; bases not matched to a gene: 2. CDR3 length: 15 residues. The complete variable domain, with remaining parts taken from reference TRBV5-1 and TRBJ2-2, reads KAGVTQTPRYLIKTRGQQVTLSCSPISGHRSVSWYQQTPGQGLQFLFEYFSETQRNKGNFPGRFSGRQFSNSRSEMNVSTLELGDSALYLCASSWTGANTGELFFGEGSRLTVL.

The rearrangement uses TRBV4-3 and TRBJ1-4; possibly TRBD1 for D (5 bases). Germline assignment: CDR1 LGHNA and CDR2 YSLEER. V was pared by 0 bases and J by 10 bases, with 15 bases between. This CDR3 has 15 amino acids. The CDR3 protein is CASSQDSAGKGKLFF. CDR3 nucleotide sequence: TGCGCCAGCAGCCAAGATTCGGCAGGGAAGGGAAAACTGTTTTTT.

The rearrangement links TRBV29-1 to TRBJ2-1; tentative D call: TRBD1 (6 bases). The CDR3 is made up of 14 amino acids. V dropped 4 bases and J dropped 0 bases, with 10 bases sitting between them. CDR1 SQVTM and CDR2 ANQGSEA come from the germline V gene. The CDR3 nucleotides are TGCAGCGTTGTTAAGGGGGACTCCTACAATGAGCAGTTCTTC. Protein product: CSVVKGDSYNEQFF.

The chain recombines TRBV10-3 with TRBJ2-5, with D possibly matching TRBD1 (5 bases). The CDR3 runs 14 residues. V lost 4 bases, J lost 1 base, and 10 bases lay in between. Germline assignment: CDR1 ENHRY and CDR2 SYGVKD. The CDR3 DNA follows: TGTGCCATCAGTGCAGACAGTCCCCAAGAGACCCAGTACTTC. Translation: CAISADSPQETQYF.

This clone was detected only a few times. V usage is TRBV30 and J usage is TRBJ2-1; D is perhaps TRBD2 (6 bases). V lost 7 bases and J lost 2, with 15 bases in between. Per germline, CDR1 GTSNPN and CDR2 SVGIG (reference sequence). The CDR3 runs 14 residues. The CDR3 is CASVGRIPYNEQFF. CDR3 nucleotide sequence: TGTGCCTCCGTGGGGAGGATCCCCTACAATGAGCAGTTCTTC.

J is TRBJ1-1 and V is TRBV30; no clear D. Deletions cut 4 bases from V and 3 bases from J, with 9 bases between. CDR1 and CDR2 (germline): GTSNPN, SVGIG (reference sequence). There are 12 residues in the CDR3. In DNA form, the CDR3 reads TGTGCCTGGATGGGTTCCCACACTGAAGCTTTCTTT. This encodes CAWMGSHTEAFF.

In its sample, this clone was seen many times. The CDR3 region is CASSPDPGVTGELFF. The CDR3 bases are TGCGCCAGCAGCCCCGATCCAGGGGTTACCGGGGAGCTGTTTTTT. The chain recombines TRBV4-1 with TRBJ2-2; weak D call: TRBD1 (6 bases). V lost 4 bases and J lost 5, with 14 bases in between. Germline CDR1 MGHRA, CDR2 YSYEKL. The CDR3 runs 15 residues.

The chain employs TRBV5-1 and TRBJ2-5, with D hard to call. The CDR3 consists of 12 residues. Looked up from germline, CDR1 is SGHRS and CDR2 is YFSETQ. V was shortened by 5 bases and J by 1 base, with 6 bases between the two germline ends. CDR3 nucleotide sequence: TGCGCCAGCAGATTCCCCCAAGAGACCCAGTACTTC. As protein: CASRFPQETQYF.

This chain connects TRBV10-3 to TRBJ1-2; D might be TRBD1 (6 bases). Between the trimmed V and J ends, which lost 0 bases and 4 bases, there was a span of 6 bases. The CDR3 loop spans 13 amino acids. Looked up from germline, CDR1 is ENHRY and CDR2 is SYGVKD. The CDR3 is CAISESGGYGYTF. The CDR3 DNA sequence: TGTGCCATCAGTGAGTCAGGGGGCTATGGCTACACCTTC.

In its sample, this clone was seen a few times. In DNA, the CDR3 is TGCGCCAGCAGCTTACGACAGGGTAACGAGCAGTACTTC. Its translation: CASSLRQGNEQYF. The chain is built from TRBV5-1 and TRBJ2-7; 7 nucleotides align to TRBD1. The CDR3 covers 13 residues. J gave up 5 bases and V 2 bases, and 4 bases lay outside the gene matches. Germline V gives CDR1 SGHRS, CDR2 YFSETQ.

V usage is TRBV29-1 and J usage is TRBJ2-5, with a possible D match to TRBD1 (6 bases). Trimming pared 8 bases from V and 4 bases from J, leaving 14 bases between. The length of the CDR3 is 12 residues. Germline CDR1 reads SQVTM; CDR2 reads ANQGSEA. The DNA for the CDR3 is TGCAGCTACTGGGACAAAGGAGAGACCCAGTACTTC. The encoded protein is CSYWDKGETQYF. Variable domain in full (rest from reference TRBV29-1 and TRBJ2-5): SAVISQKPSRDICQRGTSLTIQCQVDSQVTMMFWYRQQPGQSLTLIATANQGSEATYESGFVIDKFPISRPNLTFSTLTVSNMSPEDSSIYLCSYWDKGETQYFGPGTRLLVL.

This sequence joins TRBV7-9 and TRBJ2-7; D may be TRBD2 (6 bases). CDR3 size: 14 residues. With 5 bases removed from V and 4 bases from J, the gap between germline ends came to 15 bases. Per germline, CDR1 SEHNR and CDR2 FQNEAQ (reference sequence). DNA of the CDR3: TGTGCCAGCAGCCCGGAGGGTCGGAGATACGAGCAGTACTTC. Translated: CASSPEGRRYEQYF.

This clone has a handful of counts. CDR3 coding DNA: TGTGCCAGCAAGTCCCTACAACGTCAGAATGGCTACACCTTC. It encodes CASKSLQRQNGYTF. V gene TRBV27 combines with J gene TRBJ1-2; D gene ambiguous. The CDR3 spans 14 residues. The germline V and J ends were trimmed by 7 bases and 6 bases, with 18 bases remaining between them. Per the germline V gene, CDR1 is MNHEY and CDR2 is SMNVEV (reference sequence).

The rearrangement uses TRBV4-2 and TRBJ2-3; D is unresolved. Trimming cost V 0 bases and J 1 base, with 5 bases left between them. Germline loops: CDR1 LGHNA, CDR2 YNFKEQ. This CDR3 has 14 amino acids. CDR3 protein: CASSQDPGTDTQYF. The CDR3 nucleotides are TGTGCCAGCAGCCAAGATCCGGGCACAGATACGCAGTATTTT.

This clone showed up just once. This chain joins TRBV2 and TRBJ2-7; 7 bases are shared with TRBD1. V was clipped by 6 bases and J by 0 bases; unmatched bases: 14. Germline V gives CDR1 SNHLY, CDR2 FYNNEI. This CDR3 region has 17 residues. The DNA of the CDR3 is TGTGCCAGCAGCCCCGTCGCCGTCGGACAGGACTCCTACGAGCAGTACTTC. It specifies CASSPVAVGQDSYEQYF.

This chain links TRBV4-3 with TRBJ2-7; D may be TRBD2 (5 bases). The ends were cut back, 0 bases at V and 2 bases at J, with 11 bases in the middle. The germline V gene encodes CDR1 LGHNA and CDR2 YSLEER. CDR3 size: 15 residues. CDR3 amino acids: CASSQEGGSTYEQYF. For the CDR3, the DNA is TGCGCCAGCAGCCAAGAAGGAGGCTCCACCTACGAGCAGTACTTC.

This clone was observed a handful of times. The chain has TRBV29-1 and TRBJ2-3; D unresolved. Between the trimmed V and J ends, which lost 4 bases and 2 bases, there was a span of 10 bases. The CDR3 is made up of 13 amino acids. In germline, CDR1 is SQVTM, CDR2 ANQGSEA. The CDR3 sequence: CSVGSYSTDTQYF. The CDR3 bases are TGCAGCGTTGGCAGTTACTCCACAGATACGCAGTATTTT.

The V and J genes are TRBV7-2 and TRBJ2-3; no reliable D call. The V end was cut by 0 bases, the J end by 0 bases, with 10 bases between. The CDR3 consists of 16 residues. Germline CDR1 SGHTA, CDR2 FQGNSA. The CDR3 sequence is CASSLAASSSTDTQYF. The CDR3 DNA follows: TGTGCCAGCAGCTTAGCCGCATCGTCTAGCACAGATACGCAGTATTTT.

The chain joins TRBV6-1 to TRBJ2-3, with 15 bases aligning to TRBD2. J lost 5 bases, V lost 4 bases, and 13 bases had no gene match. The CDR3 has 19 amino acids. CDR1 and CDR2 from the germline V gene are MNHNS and SASEGT. CDR3 sequence: CASSGIPGGLAGGGDTQYF. CDR3 nucleotides: TGTGCCAGCAGTGGAATTCCAGGGGGACTAGCGGGAGGAGGAGATACGCAGTATTTT.

The CDR3 sequence is CASSYETGIYHYGYTF. The CDR3 DNA sequence: TGCGCCAGCAGCTACGAGACAGGCATCTATCACTATGGCTACACCTTC. The chain combines TRBV5-1 with TRBJ1-2; tentatively, D is TRBD1 (6 bases). Germline CDR1 SGHRS, CDR2 YFSETQ. The CDR3 spans 16 residues. Trimming cost V 3 bases and J 3 bases, with 18 bases left between them.

The rearrangement links TRBV4-3 to TRBJ1-1; TRBD1 matches at 7 bases. The V segment lost 4 bases and the J segment 1 base; nucleotides outside the gene matches: 6. This CDR3 comprises 15 residues. The germline CDR1 and CDR2 sequences are LGHNA and YSLEER. CDR3 region: CASSRQGHANTEAFF. The DNA of the CDR3 is TGCGCCAGCAGCCGACAGGGACACGCGAACACTGAAGCTTTCTTT.

The chain uses TRBV6-1 and TRBJ1-5, with 7 bases identical to TRBD1. Germline CDR1 and CDR2: MNHNS and SASEGT. Trimming cost V 0 bases and J 11 bases; bases outside gene matches: 10. This CDR3 contains 15 residues. The CDR3 DNA sequence: TGTGCCAGCAGTGAAGCCACAGGGGCCGCCACAGCCCAGCATTTT. Its translation: CASSEATGAATAQHF.

This clone was detected a few times. The V gene is TRBV5-1, the J gene TRBJ2-7, with TRBD2 as a possible D gene (5 bases). Germline lookup yields CDR1 SGHRS and CDR2 YFSETQ. V was pared by 3 bases and J by 2 bases, with 9 bases between. CDR3 size: 13 residues. The CDR3 loop reads CASSSSGPYEQYF. DNA of the CDR3: TGCGCCAGCAGCTCCAGCGGTCCCTACGAGCAGTACTTC.

The chain links TRBV18 to TRBJ1-1, with TRBD1 matching over 10 bases. J was trimmed by 0 bases and V by 5 bases; bases with no gene match: 3. Germline values: CDR1 KGHSH, CDR2 LQKENI. The CDR3 runs to 15 residues. The CDR3 nucleotides are TGTGCCAGCTCATCGGGGACAGGGGTGAACACTGAAGCTTTCTTT. As protein: CASSSGTGVNTEAFF. Complete variable domain (other parts from reference TRBV18 and TRBJ1-1): NAGVMQNPRHLVRRRGQEARLRCSPMKGHSHVYWYRQLPEEGLKFMVYLQKENIIDESGMPKERFSAEFPKEGPSILRIQQVVRGDSAAYFCASSSGTGVNTEAFFGQGTRLTVV.

This clone was counted once. DNA of the CDR3: TGTGCCAGCAGCCGCGGACTGCAAGAGACCCAGTACTTC. Translating gives CASSRGLQETQYF. The rearrangement uses TRBV6-5 and TRBJ2-5; the D gene is possibly TRBD2 (5 bases). V was clipped by 6 bases and J by 2 bases, with 10 bases between them. Germline CDR1 reads MNHEY; CDR2 reads SVGAGI. The CDR3 runs 13 residues.

This clone was detected only a few times. The chain carries TRBV6-5 and TRBJ2-7; maybe TRBD2 (6 bases). The CDR3 sequence is 15 residues long. V shed 7 bases and J shed 5 bases, with 21 bases lying between them. Germline V gives CDR1 MNHEY, CDR2 SVGAGI. The CDR3 region is CASTTGGAGSDEQYF. The DNA of the CDR3 is TGTGCCAGCACCACCGGAGGGGCGGGTTCCGACGAGCAGTACTTC.

This clone showed up just once. This chain links TRBV5-1 with TRBJ1-1; TRBD1 matches at 7 bases. V lost 1 base, J lost 4 bases, and 10 bases stayed unmatched. This CDR3 has 16 residues. Germline CDR1 SGHRS, CDR2 YFSETQ. The CDR3 region is CASSLRGGATGTEAFF. CDR3 sequence (DNA): TGCGCCAGCAGCTTGCGAGGGGGCGCAACCGGCACTGAAGCTTTCTTT.